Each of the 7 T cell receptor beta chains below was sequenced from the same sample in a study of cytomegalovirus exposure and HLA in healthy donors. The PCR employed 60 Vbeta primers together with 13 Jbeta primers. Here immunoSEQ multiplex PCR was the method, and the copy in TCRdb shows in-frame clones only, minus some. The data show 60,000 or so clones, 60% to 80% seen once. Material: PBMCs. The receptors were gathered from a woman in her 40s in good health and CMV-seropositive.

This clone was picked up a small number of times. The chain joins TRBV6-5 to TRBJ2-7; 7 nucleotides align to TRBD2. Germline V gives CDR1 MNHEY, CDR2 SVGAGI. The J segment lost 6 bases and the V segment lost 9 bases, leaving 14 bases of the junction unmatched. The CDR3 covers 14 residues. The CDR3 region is CASCVGGTGSEQYF. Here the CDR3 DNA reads TGTGCCAGTTGCGTCGGGGGGACCGGTTCCGAGCAGTACTTC.

The DNA of the CDR3 is TGTGCCAGCAGCTTGGACAGGGCTAGGCCGCTCTATGGCTACACCTTC. Its protein is CASSLDRARPLYGYTF. V gene TRBV5-6 combines with J gene TRBJ1-2; TRBD1 might be the D (6 bases). There are 16 residues in the CDR3. The germline V and J ends were trimmed by 0 bases and 4 bases, with 16 bases remaining between them. From germline, CDR1 is SGHDT and CDR2 YYEEEE.

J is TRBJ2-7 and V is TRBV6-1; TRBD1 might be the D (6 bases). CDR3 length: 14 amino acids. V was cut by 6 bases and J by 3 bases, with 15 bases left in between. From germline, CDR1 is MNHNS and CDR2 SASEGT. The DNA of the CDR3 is TGTGCCAGCAGGCGAGAAGGGGGTCGCTACGAGCAGTACTTC. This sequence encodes CASRREGGRYEQYF.

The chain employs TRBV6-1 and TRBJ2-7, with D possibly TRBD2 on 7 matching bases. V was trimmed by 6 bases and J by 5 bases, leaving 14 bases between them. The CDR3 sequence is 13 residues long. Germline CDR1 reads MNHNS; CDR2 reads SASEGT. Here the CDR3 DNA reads TGTGCCAGCAGCGGAGGGGGGGGCGACGAGCAGTACTTC. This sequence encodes CASSGGGGDEQYF.

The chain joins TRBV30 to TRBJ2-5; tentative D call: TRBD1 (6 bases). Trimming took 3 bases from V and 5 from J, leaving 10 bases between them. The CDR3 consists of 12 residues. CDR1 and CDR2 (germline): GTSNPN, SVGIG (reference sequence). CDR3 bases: TGTGCCTGGAGCCCAAGGGGGGAGACCCAGTACTTC. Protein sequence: CAWSPRGETQYF.

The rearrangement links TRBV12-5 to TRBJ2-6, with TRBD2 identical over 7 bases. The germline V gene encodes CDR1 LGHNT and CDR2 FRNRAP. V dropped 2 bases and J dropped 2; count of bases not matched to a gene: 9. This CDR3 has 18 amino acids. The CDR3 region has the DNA TGTGCTAGTGGTTTGAGGGGTTGGGGGGGAGCTGGGGCCAACGTCCTGACTTTC. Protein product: CASGLRGWGGAGANVLTF.

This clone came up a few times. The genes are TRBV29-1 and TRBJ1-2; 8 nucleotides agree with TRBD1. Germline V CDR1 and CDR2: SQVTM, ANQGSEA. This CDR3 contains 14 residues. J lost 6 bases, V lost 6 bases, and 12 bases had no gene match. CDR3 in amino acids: CSVDGTGLWDGYTF. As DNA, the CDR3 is TGCAGCGTCGACGGGACAGGCTTGTGGGATGGCTACACCTTC.